Listed below are T cell receptor beta chains from one sample, sequenced in a study of radiotherapy plus CTLA-4 blockade in lung cancer. Sequencing used immunoSEQ multiplex PCR; TCRdb keeps in-frame clones, though not all of them. The repertoire holds some 110,000 clones, with more than 75% as singletons. Sequenced here: peripheral blood, sampled from a patient treated with radiotherapy plus ipilimumab. The receptors originated from a human donor with non-small cell lung cancer that progressed on radiotherapy plus ipilimumab. Some clones in this sample may be carry-over from other donors' samples. Both conserved end residues are part of each CDR3. Fields, in order: J gene, V gene, clone size, CDR3 protein. Rows give clone size only sometimes, using once, few, many, or a class for an expanded clone.

TRBJ2-3	TRBV5-5	NA	CASCNLWGPPQSYF
TRBJ1-6	TRBV15	NA	CATSRARQGRPSNSPLHF
TRBJ1-1	TRBV7-9	NA	CASTPQETEAFF
TRBJ2-7	TRBV11-2	once	CASTFTGTAYEQYF
TRBJ1-5	TRBV4-1	NA	CASSQDGGIGNQPQHF
TRBJ2-5	TRBV30	NA	CAWRTSAKTQYF
TRBJ1-4	TRBV30	NA	CALMVPGALEKLFF
TRBJ1-1	TRBV4-3	NA	CASSQGPYYTEAFF
TRBJ2-7	TRBV7-2	NA	CASSLGTGVFYEQYF
TRBJ2-3	TRBV5-6	NA	CASRFGTADTQYF
TRBJ2-7	TRBV28	NA	CASSTTSGGPYEQYF
TRBJ1-4	TRBV15	NA	CATSRAGALGEKLFF
TRBJ2-3	TRBV7-2	NA	CASSLNSAGLSTDTQYF